This record looks at one TCR beta chain sequence and its context. Production of TCR beta cDNA used around 0.45 ug total RNA together with a constant-region primer. Libraries for TCR beta were built through three nested multiplex PCR rounds, which together made up a slightly modified ARM-PCR procedure. Investigators reported that the first two PCR rounds, at 10 cycles each, used TRBV1-TRBV30 forward primers with a C-beta reverse primer. TCRdb reanalysed the multiplex PCR reads using MiXCR and keeps one entry per CDR3 protein. This sample carries approximately 310,000 distinct CDR3 sequences, 65% of them seen once, and the ten largest clones take roughly 8.6%. This sample is part of a study of tumor-infiltrating lymphocytes in primary liver carcinoma. The V gene end was trimmed by 1 base and the J gene end by 12 bases; junction bases not matched to a gene: 15. Germline V CDR1 and CDR2: SGHAT, FQNNGV. The CDR3 covers 16 residues.

Blood RNA originated from unsorted whole blood, with germline DNA additionally extracted. The chain employs TRBV11-2 and TRBJ2-1, with 7 positions matching TRBD2. This clonotype was obtained from a middle-aged man with primary liver carcinoma and hepatitis B virus infection. The specimen was peripheral blood. The DNA of the CDR3 is TGTGCCAGCAGCTTAGCGGGGACTAACTTAGGATCTGGGCAGTTCTTC. Amino acid sequence: CASSLAGTNLGSGQFF. Using reference TRBV11-2 and TRBJ2-1 for the parts outside the CDR3, the full variable domain is EAGVAQSPRYKIIEKRQSVAFWCNPISGHATLYWYQQILGQGPKLLIQFQNNGVVDDSQLPKDRFSAERLKGVDSTLKIQPAKLEDSAVYLCASSLAGTNLGSGQFFGPGTRLTVL.